This TCR beta chain stems from a study of T cell responses to AZD1222 COVID-19 vaccine. In germline, CDR1 is SGHVS, CDR2 FNYEAQ. Between the trimmed V and J ends, which lost 5 bases and 1 base, there was a span of 15 bases. CDR3 size: 15 residues. TCRdb keeps only in-frame clones here, not all; method: immunoSEQ multiplex PCR. This sample has approximately 75,000 clones, with about nine tenths found just once. Broader study findings: White British ancestry dominated among donors, who included more females, and clonal diversity was possibly underestimated. Unmutated variant regions are reportedly the target of nearly half of TCRs that are spike-specific.

As concerns this clone: Its specificity is not known.

The origin of this receptor is an adult who received the AZD1222 COVID-19 vaccine. This specimen was peripheral blood, taken 28 days after the second AZD1222 dose. This sequence joins TRBV7-6 and TRBJ2-7; D possibly corresponds to TRBD2 (6 bases). CDR3 nucleotide sequence: TGTGCCAGCAGCCCACTTCCAGGAGGGTCCTACGAGCAGTACTTC. Amino acids: CASSPLPGGSYEQYF.